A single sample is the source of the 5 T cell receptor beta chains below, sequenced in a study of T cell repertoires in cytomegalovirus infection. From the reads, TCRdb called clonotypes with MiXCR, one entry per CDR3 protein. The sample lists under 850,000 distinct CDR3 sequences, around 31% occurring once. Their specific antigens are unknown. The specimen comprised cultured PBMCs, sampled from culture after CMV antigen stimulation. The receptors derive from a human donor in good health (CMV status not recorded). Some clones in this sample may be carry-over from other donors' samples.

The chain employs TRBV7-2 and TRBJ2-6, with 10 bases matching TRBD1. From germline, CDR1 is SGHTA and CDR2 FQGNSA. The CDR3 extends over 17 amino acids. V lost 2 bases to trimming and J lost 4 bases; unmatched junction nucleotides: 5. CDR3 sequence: CASSLSRQGAGANVLTF. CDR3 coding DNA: TGTGCCAGCAGCTTAAGCCGACAGGGGGCCGGGGCCAACGTCCTGACTTTC. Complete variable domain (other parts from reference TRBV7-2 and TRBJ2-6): GAGVSQSPSNKVTEKGKDVELRCDPISGHTALYWYRQSLGQGLEFLIYFQGNSAPDKSGLPSDRFSAERTGGSVSTLTIQRTQQEDSAVYLCASSLSRQGAGANVLTFGAGSRLTVL.

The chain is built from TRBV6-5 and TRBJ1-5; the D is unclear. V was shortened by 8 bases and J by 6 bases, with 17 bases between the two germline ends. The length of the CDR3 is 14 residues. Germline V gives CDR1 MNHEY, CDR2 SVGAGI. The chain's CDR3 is CASGPRTASQPQHF. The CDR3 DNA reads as TGTGCCAGCGGGCCGAGAACAGCGAGTCAGCCCCAGCATTTT.

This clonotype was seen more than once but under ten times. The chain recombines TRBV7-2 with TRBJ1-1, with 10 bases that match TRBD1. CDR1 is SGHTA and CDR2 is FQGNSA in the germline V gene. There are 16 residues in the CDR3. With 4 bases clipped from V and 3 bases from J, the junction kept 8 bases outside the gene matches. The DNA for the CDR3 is TGTGCCAGCAGCTATGTCGGGACAGGGGTTTACACTGAAGCTTTCTTT. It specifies CASSYVGTGVYTEAFF.

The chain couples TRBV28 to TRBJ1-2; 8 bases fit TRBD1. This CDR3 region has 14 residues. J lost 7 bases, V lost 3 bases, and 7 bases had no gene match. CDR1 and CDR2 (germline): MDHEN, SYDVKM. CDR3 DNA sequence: TGTGCCAGCAGTTTGTACGACAGGGGAGCTGGCTACACCTTC. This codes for CASSLYDRGAGYTF.

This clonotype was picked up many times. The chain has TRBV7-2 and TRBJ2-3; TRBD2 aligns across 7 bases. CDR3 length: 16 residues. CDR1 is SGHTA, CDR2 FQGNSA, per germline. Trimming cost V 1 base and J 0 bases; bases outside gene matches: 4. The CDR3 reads CASSLGPSGSTDTQYF. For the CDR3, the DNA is TGTGCCAGCAGCTTAGGTCCTAGCGGAAGCACAGATACGCAGTATTTT.